This TCR beta chain was recorded in a study of shared clonotypes between healthy human individuals. About the study: Per-donor plates numbered three CD4 naive, three CD4 memory, two CD8 naive and one CD8 memory.

Of note for this clone: Its antigen is unknown.

Sequencing was performed with immunoSEQ multiplex PCR; in TCRdb, only in-frame clones are kept and a portion is missing. Counted here are 1,500,000 or so clones, roughly 96% occurring once; the ten biggest clones make up about 1.2%. The CDR3 spans 16 residues. V shed 0 bases and J shed 0 bases, with 10 bases lying between them. In germline, CDR1 is SGDLS, CDR2 YYNGEE. Findings and caveats of the study: Clonotypes that were shared across a handful of donors made up 4.5% to 5% of naive CD4 clonotypes.

The chain employs TRBV9 and TRBJ2-1; the D gene is possibly TRBD2 (5 bases). The source of this sequence is a man between 25 and 39 years old in good health. The sequencing sample was made of naive CD4+ T cells sorted from blood. Specified subset: CD45RA+ positively selected. This CDR3 is CASSVVGVSSYNEQFF. In DNA, the CDR3 is TGTGCCAGCAGCGTAGTCGGGGTTAGCTCCTACAATGAGCAGTTCTTC. Complete variable domain (other parts from reference TRBV9 and TRBJ2-1): DSGVTQTPKHLITATGQRVTLRCSPRSGDLSVYWYQQSLDQGLQFLIQYYNGEERAKGNILERFSAQQFPDLHSELNLSSLELGDSALYFCASSVVGVSSYNEQFFGPGTRLTVL.